Presented here are 23 T cell receptor beta chains from one specimen sequenced in a study of identical twins. TCRdb itself ran the 5' RACE reads through MiXCR, one entry per CDR3 protein. This table holds some 500,000 distinct CDR3 sequences, 9% to 10% found once. These records were also assigned to another study, of yellow fever vaccine responses in identical twins.

The sample taken for sequencing was PBMCs. The origin of the receptors is a woman under 30 in good health.

The V call is TRBV5-1, the J call TRBJ2-1; the match to TRBD2 covers 15 bases. Germline trimming cut 4 bases from V and 9 bases from J; bases unmatched to any gene: 11. Germline-derived CDR1 and CDR2 are SGHRS and YFSETQ. The CDR3 consists of 17 residues. CDR3 DNA sequence: TGCGCCAGCAGCCCCGGACTAGCGGGAGGGGTCGGCAGTGAGCAGTTCTTC. Its protein is CASSPGLAGGVGSEQFF.

Only one count was recorded for this clonotype. This chain connects TRBV27 to TRBJ2-3; D is unclear. Between the trimmed V and J ends, which lost 6 bases and 2 bases, there was a span of 12 bases. CDR1 MNHEY and CDR2 SMNVEV come from the germline V gene (reference sequence). This CDR3 is built from 14 residues. CDR3 nucleotide sequence: TGTGCCAGCAGAGCTCTACTTCTCACAGATACGCAGTATTTT. Amino acid sequence: CASRALLLTDTQYF.

The V and J genes are TRBV28 and TRBJ1-4; 9 bases are a match to TRBD1. Germline V gene lookup returns CDR1 MDHEN and CDR2 SYDVKM. V lost 7 bases, J lost 6 bases, and 9 bases stayed unmatched. The CDR3 is made up of 15 amino acids. DNA for the CDR3: TGTGCCAGCAACCCGGAGGGACAGGGTGATGAAAAACTGTTTTTT. Translation gives CASNPEGQGDEKLFF.

The chain carries TRBV7-2 and TRBJ2-1, with D perhaps assigned TRBD1 or TRBD2 (5 bases each). The CDR3 length is 15 residues. CDR1 and CDR2 from the germline V gene are SGHTA and FQGNSA. The V gene lost 5 bases and the J gene lost 4 bases, with 15 bases spanning the gap. In nucleotides, the CDR3 is TGTGCCAGCAGCCTCGGGGCAGCTATATACAATGAGCAGTTCTTC. It specifies CASSLGAAIYNEQFF.

CDR3 DNA: TGTGCCAGCACCCCATGGGGACGTTCCGAGCAGTACTTC. It codes for CASTPWGRSEQYF. The V and J genes are TRBV2 and TRBJ2-7, with D possibly called TRBD1 or TRBD2 (5 bases each). Trimming cost V 7 bases and J 6 bases, with 16 bases left between them. CDR1 and CDR2 (germline): SNHLY, FYNNEI. The CDR3 is 13 amino acids.

This clonotype occurred once. The chain couples TRBV28 to TRBJ2-7; a possible D gene is TRBD2 (5 bases). The germline gives CDR1 MDHEN, CDR2 SYDVKM. The CDR3 runs 11 residues. V was clipped by 7 bases and J by 3 bases, with 7 bases between them. The CDR3 DNA follows: TGTGCCAGCACGGACTTCTACGAGCAGTACTTC. Amino acid sequence: CASTDFYEQYF.

Only a few counts were recorded for this clonotype. This chain connects TRBV20-1 to TRBJ2-3; 9 nucleotides align to TRBD1. V lost 3 bases and J lost 3; bases outside the gene matches: 4. This CDR3 comprises 14 residues. Germline V gives CDR1 DFQATT, CDR2 SNEGSKA (reference sequence). The CDR3 is CSASGDRVTDTQYF. CDR3 in DNA: TGCAGTGCTAGCGGGGACAGGGTAACAGATACGCAGTATTTT.

This chain connects TRBV6-5 to TRBJ2-3; D is tentatively TRBD1 or TRBD2 (5 bases each). This CDR3 has 17 residues. From germline, CDR1 is MNHEY and CDR2 SVGAGI. Trimming removed 2 bases from V and 2 bases from J, with 17 bases in between. CDR3 DNA sequence: TGTGCCAGCAGTTACCGGGGCTTTAGCACAGACACAGATACGCAGTATTTT. It specifies CASSYRGFSTDTDTQYF.

The chain couples TRBV29-1 to TRBJ2-1; no definite D call. Germline loops: CDR1 SQVTM, CDR2 ANQGSEA. This CDR3 region has 12 residues. V was trimmed by 3 bases and J by 9 bases, leaving 12 bases between them. In DNA form, the CDR3 reads TGCAGCGTTGACTCCGTTTCAAGTGAGCAGTTCTTC. This codes for CSVDSVSSEQFF.

The V and J genes are TRBV29-1 and TRBJ2-5; D possibly corresponds to TRBD2 (6 bases). CDR3 length: 13 amino acids. Deletions cut 4 bases from V and 4 bases from J, with 13 bases between. The germline CDR1 and CDR2 sequences are SQVTM and ANQGSEA. The CDR3, as DNA: TGCAGCGTTGGGCCTCGGGGAGGAGAGACCCAGTACTTC. Translation: CSVGPRGGETQYF.

This clonotype has a handful of counts. The chain links TRBV7-2 to TRBJ2-7, with D perhaps TRBD1 (7 bases). This CDR3 comprises 16 residues. Germline CDR1 reads SGHTA; CDR2 reads FQGNSA. Trimming took 5 bases from V and 4 from J, leaving 21 bases between them. This CDR3 reads CASSAVFRGDIYEQYF. In DNA form, the CDR3 reads TGTGCCAGCAGCGCCGTTTTCAGGGGGGATATTTACGAGCAGTACTTC.

The chain links TRBV29-1 to TRBJ2-7, with 7 bases that match TRBD1. The germline CDR1 and CDR2 sequences are SQVTM and ANQGSEA. The CDR3 is made up of 14 amino acids. The ends lost 4 bases at V and 3 bases at J; junction bases unmatched: 9. The chain's CDR3 is CSVVGQGVGYEQYF. CDR3 DNA: TGCAGCGTTGTAGGTCAGGGGGTCGGCTACGAGCAGTACTTC.

The rearrangement links TRBV24-1 to TRBJ2-3; D is possibly TRBD2 (5 bases). The V end was cut by 9 bases, the J end by 2 bases, with 14 bases between. This CDR3 has 14 residues. The germline CDR1 and CDR2 sequences are KGHDR and SFDVKD. The DNA of the CDR3 is TGTGCCACCGGGTCCCACGGGATCACAGATACGCAGTATTTT. It specifies CATGSHGITDTQYF.

The V call is TRBV20-1, the J call TRBJ2-5, with 7 bases lining up with TRBD1. The J segment lost 7 bases and the V segment lost 4 bases, leaving 9 bases of the junction unmatched. Per germline, CDR1 DFQATT and CDR2 SNEGSKA (reference sequence). The CDR3 is made up of 13 amino acids. The CDR3 region has the DNA TGCAGTGCTACAAAGGGGGCCCTAGGGACCCAGTACTTC. Its translation is CSATKGALGTQYF.

This clonotype was counted many times. The rearrangement links TRBV27 to TRBJ2-3; 9 bases are a match to TRBD2. Germline-derived CDR1 and CDR2 are MNHEY and SMNVEV (reference sequence). This CDR3 contains 14 residues. V shed 5 bases and J 6 bases; nucleotides not matched to a gene: 6. CDR3 residues: CASSVSGTSDTQYF. CDR3 nucleotide sequence: TGTGCCAGCAGTGTTTCCGGGACTAGCGATACGCAGTATTTT.

This clonotype was seen more than once but under ten times. The chain uses TRBV4-2 and TRBJ2-2, with 8 bases fitting TRBD2. Germline CDR1 LGHNA, CDR2 YNFKEQ. With 1 base clipped from V and 1 base from J, the junction kept 8 bases outside the gene matches. This CDR3 has 18 amino acids. CDR3 protein: CASSQVMQRGWNTGELFF. In DNA, the CDR3 is TGTGCCAGCAGCCAAGTGATGCAGCGGGGGTGGAACACCGGGGAGCTGTTTTTT.

This clonotype was counted at least ten times. V gene TRBV5-6 combines with J gene TRBJ2-3; 7 nucleotides align to TRBD1. CDR3 length: 13 residues. The V and J ends lost 2 bases and 4 bases, in that order; junction bases with no gene match: 1. Germline-derived CDR1 and CDR2 are SGHDT and YYEEEE. CDR3 coding DNA: TGTGCCAGCAGCTTACAGGGGCCAGATACGCAGTATTTT. This codes for CASSLQGPDTQYF.

V gene TRBV5-1 combines with J gene TRBJ2-3; possibly TRBD1 or TRBD2 for D (6 bases each). The germline V gene encodes CDR1 SGHRS and CDR2 YFSETQ. V lost 2 bases and J lost 0, with 19 bases in between. This CDR3 comprises 18 residues. This chain's CDR3 is CASSFARRGGLSTDTQYF. The CDR3 nucleotides read TGCGCCAGCAGCTTTGCTCGCAGGGGAGGCCTTAGCACAGATACGCAGTATTTT.

This clonotype was recorded many times. The rearrangement links TRBV4-1 to TRBJ2-3; unclear D gene. The CDR3 contains 15 residues. Germline lookup yields CDR1 MGHRA and CDR2 YSYEKL. V lost 2 bases to trimming and J lost 3 bases, with 12 bases between them. CDR3 DNA sequence: TGCGCCAGCAGCCAATCAGAGGATCGGACAGATACGCAGTATTTT. It yields the protein CASSQSEDRTDTQYF.

This clonotype occurred a few times. V usage is TRBV9 and J usage is TRBJ2-3; D perhaps matches TRBD2 (7 bases). V dropped 0 bases and J dropped 3 bases, with 17 bases sitting between them. This CDR3 contains 17 residues. CDR1 is SGDLS and CDR2 is YYNGEE in the germline V gene. CDR3 protein: CASSVEVGGATTDTQYF. The DNA of the CDR3 is TGTGCCAGCAGCGTAGAAGTGGGGGGGGCCACTACAGATACGCAGTATTTT.

V is TRBV6-5 and J is TRBJ1-4; no reliable D call. This CDR3 contains 14 residues. Looked up from germline, CDR1 is MNHEY and CDR2 is SVGAGI. V was shortened by 2 bases and J by 5 bases, with 9 bases between the two germline ends. The CDR3: CASSYVFGNEKLFF. CDR3 DNA sequence: TGTGCCAGCAGTTACGTATTTGGGAATGAAAAACTGTTTTTT.

This clonotype appeared a few times. The genes are TRBV5-1 and TRBJ2-2; D is undetermined. CDR3 length equals 13 residues. V was pared by 4 bases and J by 8 bases, with 12 bases between. The germline V gene encodes CDR1 SGHRS and CDR2 YFSETQ. CDR3 loop: CASSPTYRGELFF. Written as DNA, the CDR3 is TGCGCCAGCAGCCCCACGTATAGGGGGGAGCTGTTTTTT.

J is TRBJ2-3 and V is TRBV2; D remains ambiguous. V dropped 3 bases and J dropped 0 bases, with 10 bases sitting between them. In germline, CDR1 is SNHLY, CDR2 FYNNEI. This CDR3 is 15 amino acids long. CDR3 coding DNA: TGTGCCAGCAGTGATTCGCTCCTTAGCACAGATACGCAGTATTTT. Its protein product is CASSDSLLSTDTQYF.